This T cell receptor beta chain was sequenced during a study of cytomegalovirus exposure and HLA in healthy donors. Assay: immunoSEQ multiplex PCR; the TCRdb copy retains only in-frame clones and omits some. The sample holds 100,000 to 120,000 clones, 89% seen once. From germline, CDR1 is MRHNA and CDR2 SNTAGT. J lost 4 bases, V lost 2 bases, and 6 bases had no gene match. The CDR3 spans 16 residues. The rearrangement uses TRBV6-4 and TRBJ2-1; 9 bases match TRBD2. This sequence originates from a woman under 30 in good health and CMV-seronegative. Sequenced: PBMCs. The chain's CDR3 is CASSDEASGGYNEQFF. For the CDR3, the DNA is TGTGCCAGCAGTGACGAGGCAAGCGGGGGGTACAATGAGCAGTTCTTC.